The sequence of this T cell receptor beta chain was determined in a study of blood T cell repertoires in COVID-19 (dated by TCRdb to the early 2020s). Study-level background: Samples from collaborators originated in the United States, Italy and Spain and spanned both the acute and convalescent phases of COVID-19. Nearly every sample came with metadata listing a de-identified subject ID, COVID-19 status, age in years and sex. The repertoires were made available in a free public database intended to serve as a resource for research on the immune response to SARS-CoV-2. Where HLA class I and class II types were available, the types were taken from metadata supplied by the sample provider, not from assay-based typing. Samples came from the ongoing ImmuneRACE study (first 160 participants) plus 1,254 subjects from 6 global collaborators. The material from the prospective study consisted of cDNA or gDNA derived from T cells, B-cell-depleted T cells, or PBMCs. Deeply sampled blood TCRbeta repertoires from subjects exposed to, actively infected with, or recovered from COVID-19 were included in the dataset.

The immunoSEQ Assay, a bias-controlled multiplex PCR, was used to amplify TCRbeta CDR3 regions from genomic DNA. From the authors' description of their analysis: The number of nucleated cells in each sample was estimated from the amplification of reference gene primers within the assay. To quantify the absolute abundance of each unique TCRbeta CDR3 rearrangement, sequence reads were collapsed and filtered. For each sample, productive Simpson clonality was calculated as the square root of Simpson's diversity index across productive rearrangements. This immuneACCESS table, as held by TCRdb, lists in-frame sequences with V and J called but not all clones. Of the missing ones, under half trace to an unresolved V gene in checked studies; the others have no known cause. V, J and clone size derive from that table, while D and trimming were established from the DNA sequence. The sample includes over 200,000 clones, with around 88% observed a single time. The ten largest account for roughly 3% of the sample.

V is cut by 1 base and J by 5 bases, and the space between the germline ends is 5 bases. The CDR3 goes from the cysteine to the phenylalanine over 12 residues. The sequence is cut down to CDR3 DNA, 36 bases in frame from base 1. Samples from volunteer blood donors who had recovered from COVID-19 were contributed by a second Seattle source. The collaborating institutions used their own protocols to collect whole blood in K2EDTA tubes. For TCRbeta analysis, collaborators shipped samples as frozen whole blood, isolated PBMCs, or DNA extracted from either of those sample types. Overall study outcomes, separate from this receptor: How much clinical and demographic metadata was included differed by source and by participant, and the metadata was provided uncurated.

In the case of this clone: There is no known antigen for this receptor. The record has no base qualities; no much larger clone is one base away.

Material: peripheral blood. The chain is encoded by TRBV12-3 or TRBV12-4 joined to TRBJ1-2; the D gene identity is not certain. The source of this sequence is a woman aged 25-40 years who had recovered from COVID-19. CDR3 region: CASSLDTYGYTF. The DNA is as follows: TGTGCCAGCAGTTTAGACACATATGGCTACACCTTC.